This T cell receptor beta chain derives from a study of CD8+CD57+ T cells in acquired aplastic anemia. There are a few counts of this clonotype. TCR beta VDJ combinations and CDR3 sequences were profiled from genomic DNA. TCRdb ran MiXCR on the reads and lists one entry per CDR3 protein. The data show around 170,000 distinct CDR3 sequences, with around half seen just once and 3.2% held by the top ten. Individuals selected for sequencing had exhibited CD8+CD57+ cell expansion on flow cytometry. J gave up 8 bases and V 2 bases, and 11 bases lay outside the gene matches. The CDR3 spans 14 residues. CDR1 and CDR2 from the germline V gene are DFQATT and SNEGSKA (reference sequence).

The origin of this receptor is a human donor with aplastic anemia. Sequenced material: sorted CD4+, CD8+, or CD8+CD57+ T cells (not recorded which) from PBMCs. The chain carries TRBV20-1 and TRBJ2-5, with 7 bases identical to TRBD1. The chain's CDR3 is CSARSRTGDETQYF. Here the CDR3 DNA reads TGCAGTGCTAGAAGCAGGACAGGAGACGAAACCCAGTACTTC.